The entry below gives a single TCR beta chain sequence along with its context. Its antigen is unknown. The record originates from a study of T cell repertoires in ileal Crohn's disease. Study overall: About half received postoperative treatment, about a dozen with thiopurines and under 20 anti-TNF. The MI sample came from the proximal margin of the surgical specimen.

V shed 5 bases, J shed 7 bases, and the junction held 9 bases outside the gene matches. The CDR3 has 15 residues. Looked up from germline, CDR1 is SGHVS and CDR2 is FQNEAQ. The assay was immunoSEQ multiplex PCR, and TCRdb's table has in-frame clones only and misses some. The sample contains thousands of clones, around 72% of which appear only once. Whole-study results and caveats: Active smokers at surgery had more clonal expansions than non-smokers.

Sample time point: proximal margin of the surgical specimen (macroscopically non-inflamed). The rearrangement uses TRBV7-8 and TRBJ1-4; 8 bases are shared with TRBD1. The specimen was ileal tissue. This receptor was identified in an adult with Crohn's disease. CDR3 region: CASSTRGLGGEKLFF. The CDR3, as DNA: TGTGCCAGCAGCACCAGGGGGCTAGGGGGTGAAAAACTGTTTTTT.